This record looks at one TCR beta chain sequence and its context. Its specificity is not known. The assay was immunoSEQ multiplex PCR, and TCRdb's table has in-frame clones only and misses some. The sample lists some 2,000,000 clones; approximately 95% were seen once. These data come from a study of shared clonotypes between healthy human individuals. Study in general: For every donor, three CD4 naive, three CD4 memory, two CD8 naive and one CD8 memory plates were used. Study results and caveats: Large depth notwithstanding, sorted-subset sequencing proved incomplete by rarefaction. For naive CD4 cells, roughly 5% of clonotypes were shared across a few donors. Generation probabilities of non-shared clonotypes were lower (relative to those shared by all four donors).

Naivety among CD8 cells was defined by CD45RO negativity and positive CCR7 selection, thereby excluding terminally differentiated effector memory CD45RA+ cells. Sequencing was done on a sample of naive CD8+ T cells sorted from blood. This TCR was recovered from a young man in good health.

Written as DNA, the CDR3 is TGTGCCAGCAGCCCTCAGGGGGCTCCGCACGAGCAGTACTTC. It encodes CASSPQGAPHEQYF. The chain employs TRBV9 and TRBJ2-7, with 8 nucleotides matching TRBD1. This CDR3 spans 14 amino acids. The germline gives CDR1 SGDLS, CDR2 YYNGEE. The trim removed 4 bases at V and 5 bases at J, leaving 8 bases unmatched.